These 23 T cell receptor beta chains originate from one sample sequenced in a study of tumor-infiltrating lymphocytes in primary liver carcinoma. Starting from 500 ng of total RNA, TCR beta cDNA was produced with a primer in the constant region. Researchers made the TCR beta libraries by running three nested multiplex PCR rounds with slightly modified ARM-PCR. TRBV1-TRBV30 forward primers and a C-beta reverse primer were used in the first two PCR rounds, which each ran for about 11 cycles. MiXCR was run by TCRdb on the multiplex PCR reads, yielding one entry per CDR3 protein. The sample shows 100,000 to 150,000 distinct CDR3 sequences, 60% to 80% of them seen only once. For each extraction, RNA and DNA were obtained together from 20-30 mg of unsorted bulk tissue. The material sequenced was liver tumor tissue from sampling region 3. Subset reported: tumor region T3, left-lateral pole. Source of these receptors: a woman aged 55-69 years with primary liver carcinoma and hepatitis B virus infection.

The J gene is TRBJ2-2, the V gene TRBV5-1; TRBD2 aligns across 10 bases. The CDR3 is 19 amino acids. CDR1 and CDR2 from the germline V gene are SGHRS and YFSETQ. The ends lost 3 bases at V and 6 bases at J; junction bases unmatched: 17. For the CDR3, the DNA is TGCGCCAGCAGCTCATCCCTGGCTAGCGGGAGCATTGGTCCCGGGGAGCTGTTTTTT. Residues: CASSSSLASGSIGPGELFF.

In its sample, this clonotype was seen a few times. This sequence may be a read error, since a much larger clone differs from it by one base. The chain couples TRBV6-6 to TRBJ1-5, with D tentatively TRBD1 (6 bases). The CDR3 contains 16 residues. Germline CDR1 is MNHNY and CDR2 is SVGAGI (reference sequence). The CDR3 loop is CTSSYRWGADNQPQHF. The CDR3 DNA reads TGTACCAGCAGTTACAGGTGGGGGGCTGACAATCAGCCCCAGCATTTT.

In regard to this clonotype: The junction departs from the called germline gene at one end, perhaps through a read error. This sequence joins TRBV28 and TRBJ2-6; D remains ambiguous. The CDR3 sequence is 15 residues long. Germline V CDR1 and CDR2: MDHEN, SYDVKM. In DNA form, the CDR3 reads TGTGCCAGCAAAGAACCTCTCTCTGGAGCCAACGTCCTGATTTTC. Protein: CASKEPLSGANVLIF.

This clonotype came up a few times. This clone may be a read error of a much larger clone one base away. The chain recombines TRBV29-1 with TRBJ1-2; D not certain. This CDR3 is 11 amino acids long. Trimming pared 3 bases from V and 6 bases from J, leaving 8 bases between. The V gene's germline CDR1 is SQVTM and CDR2 ANQGSEA. CDR3 region: CSVDSMDGYTF. In nucleotides, the CDR3 is TGCAGCGTTGATTCCATGGATGGCTACACCTTC.

Details on this clonotype: One junction end disagrees with the germline gene, perhaps due to a read error. V usage is TRBV11-2 and J usage is TRBJ1-2; D unclear. Per the germline V gene, CDR1 is SGHAT and CDR2 is FQNNGV. The CDR3 loop spans 12 amino acids. CDR3: CASTLGSAGYSF. CDR3 bases: TGTGCCAGCACCCTAGGCAGCGCGGGCTACAGCTTC. The whole variable domain, remainder taken from reference TRBV11-2 and TRBJ1-2, is EAGVAQSPRYKIIEKRQSVAFWCNPISGHATLYWYQQILGQGPKLLIQFQNNGVVDDSQLPKDRFSAERLKGVDSTLKIQPAKLEDSAVYLCASTLGSAGYSFGSGTRLTVV.

As concerns this clonotype: At one end, the junction sequence differs from germline, possibly due to a read error. The chain carries TRBV29-1 and TRBJ1-1; D is undetermined. Germline CDR1 reads SQVTM; CDR2 reads ANQGSEA. There are 13 residues in the CDR3. CDR3: CSVSGVMNTEVSF. In DNA, the CDR3 is TGCAGCGTCTCAGGAGTAATGAACACTGAAGTTTCCTTT.

In the case of this clonotype: A single base separates this from a much larger clone, so it may be a read error. V and J are TRBV29-1 and TRBJ2-1; D is unclear. The CDR3 has 13 amino acids. CDR1 and CDR2 from the germline V gene are SQVTM and ANQGSEA. In DNA form, the CDR3 reads TGCGGCGTTGAAGATCTTGGGTACAATGAGCAGTTCTTC. Encoded protein: CGVEDLGYNEQFF.

Regarding this clonotype: A much larger clone is a single base away; this may be a read error. The rearrangement links TRBV6-5 to TRBJ1-6; 7 positions match TRBD1. This CDR3 spans 14 amino acids. Trimming cost V 5 bases and J 11 bases; bases outside gene matches: 9. The germline V gene encodes CDR1 MNHEY and CDR2 SVGAGI. This CDR3 is CASSPDRELPPLHF. The CDR3 DNA reads TGTGCCAGCAGTCCTGACAGGGAATTACCACCCCTCCACTTT.

As concerns this clonotype: It is likely a read error, because the conserved phenylalanine at the end of the CDR3 is missing. The chain carries TRBV29-1 and TRBJ1-2; TRBD1 agrees at 8 bases. This CDR3 region has 11 residues. Germline CDR1 reads SQVTM; CDR2 reads ANQGSEA. V trimming: 7 bases; J trimming: 6 bases; junction bases outside the gene matches: 4. Here the CDR3 reads CSAPTGDGYTL. Here the CDR3 DNA reads TGCAGCGCCCCGACAGGGGATGGCTACACCCTC.

To note about this clonotype: A read error may account for a junction end that differs from germline. This rearrangement joins TRBV5-1 to TRBJ1-1; D gene ambiguous. The CDR3 totals 14 residues. Germline V lookup: CDR1 SGHRS, CDR2 YFSETQ. CDR3 nucleotides: TGCACCAGCAGCCTTGACAACCGGAACACTGAAGCTTTCTTT. Its translation: CTSSLDNRNTEAFF. Complete variable domain (other parts from reference TRBV5-1 and TRBJ1-1): KAGVTQTPRYLIKTRGQQVTLSCSPISGHRSVSWYQQTPGQGLQFLFEYFSETQRNKGNFPGRFSGRQFSNSRSEMNVSTLELGDSALYLCTSSLDNRNTEAFFGQGTRLTVV.

The rearrangement links TRBV5-1 to TRBJ1-5; maybe TRBD1 (5 bases). The CDR3 length is 15 residues. The V end was cut by 4 bases, the J end by 3 bases, with 14 bases between. Germline V gene data show CDR1 as SGHRS and CDR2 as YFSETQ. CDR3 sequence: CASSRGDGTNQPQHF. CDR3 sequence (DNA): TGCGCCAGCAGCCGGGGGGACGGGACCAATCAGCCCCAGCATTTT.

Remarks on this clonotype: The junction shows a germline mismatch at one end, possibly a read error. This chain connects TRBV10-2 to TRBJ1-2; perhaps TRBD1 as D (5 bases). Per germline, CDR1 WSHSY and CDR2 SAAADI. The CDR3 has 14 residues. In DNA, the CDR3 is TGCGCCGGCAGGCGAGACAGTACAAACTATTGCTACACCTTC. Translating gives CAGRRDSTNYCYTF.

The table lists this clonotype with many counts. The chain combines TRBV6-5 with TRBJ2-6; no firm D call. The germline gives CDR1 MNHEY, CDR2 SVGAGI. V gave up 0 bases and J gave up 4 bases, with 10 bases separating them. The CDR3 runs to 16 residues. The DNA for the CDR3 is TGTGCCAGCAGTTACTCGTTTGAGTCCGGGGCCAACGTCCTGACTTTC. Translating gives CASSYSFESGANVLTF.

Notes on this clonotype: A much larger clone lies a single base off, so this may be a read error. V is TRBV7-8 and J is TRBJ1-2; possibly TRBD1 for D (6 bases). The V gene's germline CDR1 is SGHVS and CDR2 FQNEAQ. The V end lost 2 bases, the J end lost 3 bases, and 10 bases lay between the germline ends. The CDR3 spans 14 residues. The CDR3 bases are TGTGCCAGCAGCTTAAGACAGGAGGACTATGGCTACACCTTC. Amino acids: CASSLRQEDYGYTF.

This clonotype was recorded only once. Mismatch with germline at one junction end may stem from a read error. The V call is TRBV11-2, the J call TRBJ2-3; D is unresolved. This CDR3 is built from 14 residues. Germline CDR1 is SGHAT and CDR2 is FQNNGV. DNA of the CDR3: TGTGTCAGCAACCTGGGTAGTAATTTGGATACGCAGTATTTT. Protein product: CVSNLGSNLDTQYF.

As regards this clonotype: A read error is likely, as this CDR3 ends without the conserved phenylalanine or tryptophan. It is unclear where the CDR3 begins or ends on the DNA, so no DNA is shown, and the CDR3 is as TCRdb lists it. This chain joins TRBV11-1 and TRBJ2-7; TRBD1, the table's D call, was not compared with the DNA. The CDR3 is 15 residues long, counting both termini. Germline V lookup: CDR1 SGHAT, CDR2 FQDESV (reference sequence). This chain's CDR3 is CASSPTGRGAYGQYL.

On this clonotype: A read error may be the cause here, since a much bigger clone is one base away. V usage is TRBV12-3 or TRBV12-4 and J usage is TRBJ2-3, with 9 positions matching TRBD1. The trim removed 6 bases at V and 3 bases at J, leaving 13 bases unmatched. The CDR3 has 17 amino acids. CDR3 region: CASRISGTGIETDTQYF. The CDR3 nucleotides are TGTGCCAGCAGGATATCCGGGACAGGGATCGAAACAGATACGCAGTATTTT.

The gene calls are TRBV28 and TRBJ2-7; 10 bases agree with TRBD2. CDR1 and CDR2 from the germline V gene are MDHEN and SYDVKM. The CDR3 sequence is 14 residues long. After removal of 5 bases from V and 4 bases from J, the junction contained 5 bases not matched to a gene. The CDR3 loop is CASSRAGGPYEQYF. Here the CDR3 DNA reads TGTGCCAGCAGTCGAGCGGGAGGGCCGTACGAGCAGTACTTC. Filled out from reference TRBV28 and TRBJ2-7, the complete variable domain reads DVKVTQSSRYLVKRTGEKVFLECVQDMDHENMFWYRQDPGLGLRLIYFSYDVKMKEKGDIPEGYSVSREKKERFSLILESASTNQTSMYLCASSRAGGPYEQYFGPGTRLTVT.

Comments on this clonotype: The junction differs from germline at one of its ends, possibly a read error. The chain has TRBV11-3 and TRBJ2-1; D is perhaps TRBD2 (6 bases). Germline assignment: CDR1 SGHNT and CDR2 YENEEA. The length of the CDR3 is 17 residues. CDR3 sequence (DNA): TGTGCCGGCAGCTTATTTATTTCCGGGAGAGGGTACAATGAGCACTTCTTC. Amino acid sequence: CAGSLFISGRGYNEHFF.

With regard to this clonotype: A single base separates this from a much larger clone, so it may be a read error. In this CDR3 the conserved last residue, phenylalanine or tryptophan, is missing, so a read error is likely. The V and J genes are TRBV5-4 and TRBJ2-1; D may be TRBD1 (5 bases). The CDR3 contains 17 residues. The germline V gene encodes CDR1 SGHNT and CDR2 YYREEE (reference sequence). With 2 bases removed from V and 4 bases from J, the gap between germline ends came to 19 bases. This chain's CDR3 is CASSFMLASGAYNEQFC. CDR3 coding DNA: TGTGCCAGCAGCTTTATGTTGGCTAGTGGGGCGTACAATGAGCAGTTCTGC.

The chain recombines TRBV28 with TRBJ1-5; D is ambiguous. The CDR3 is made up of 16 amino acids. Trimming removed 2 bases from V and 9 bases from J, with 20 bases in between. The V gene's germline CDR1 is MDHEN and CDR2 SYDVKM. For the CDR3, the DNA is TGTGCCAGCAGTTTAATGGCAGGTTCCGTTGATCGGCCCCAGCATTTT. Amino acids: CASSLMAGSVDRPQHF.

Only a few counts were recorded for this clonotype. A read error may be the cause here, since a much bigger clone is one base away. CDR3 in DNA: TGTGCCAGCAGTTACGGCACGGACCCCTACGAGCAGTACTTC. It translates to CASSYGTDPYEQYF. This chain uses TRBV6-2 or TRBV6-3 with TRBJ2-7; D not certain. V lost 2 bases and J 2 bases, leaving 10 bases between the germline ends. The CDR3 loop spans 14 amino acids. Germline V gene sequence: CDR1 MNHEY, CDR2 SVGEGT.

About this clonotype itself: The missing conserved phenylalanine or tryptophan at the end of this CDR3 makes a read error likely. The rearrangement uses TRBV12-3 or TRBV12-4 and TRBJ1-5, with D possibly matching TRBD1 (6 bases). The CDR3 has 16 residues. CDR3 residues: CASSLDGGAGSQPQHL. CDR3 nucleotide sequence: TGTGCCAGTAGTTTAGACGGGGGGGCAGGGTCTCAGCCCCAGCATCTT.